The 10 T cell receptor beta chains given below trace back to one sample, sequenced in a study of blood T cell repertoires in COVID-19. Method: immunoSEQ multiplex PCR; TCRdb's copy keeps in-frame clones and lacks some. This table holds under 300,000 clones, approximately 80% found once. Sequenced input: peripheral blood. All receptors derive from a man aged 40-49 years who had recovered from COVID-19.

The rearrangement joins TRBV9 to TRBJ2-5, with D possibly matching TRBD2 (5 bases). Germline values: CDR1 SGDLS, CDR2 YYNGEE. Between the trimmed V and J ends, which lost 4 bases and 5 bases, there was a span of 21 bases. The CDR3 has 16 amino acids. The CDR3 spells CASSPGLARMMETQYF. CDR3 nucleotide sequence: TGTGCCAGCAGCCCCGGTTTAGCGAGGATGATGGAGACCCAGTACTTC.

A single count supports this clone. CDR3 in amino acids: CATSTSSAMVSPLHF. CDR3 DNA: TGTGCCACCAGCACTTCTTCCGCTATGGTCTCACCCCTCCACTTT. This rearrangement joins TRBV15 to TRBJ1-6, with D uncertain. Trimming left V 4 bases short and J 10 bases short, with 17 bases between. Per the germline V gene, CDR1 is LNHNV and CDR2 is YYDKDF (reference sequence). The CDR3 totals 15 residues.

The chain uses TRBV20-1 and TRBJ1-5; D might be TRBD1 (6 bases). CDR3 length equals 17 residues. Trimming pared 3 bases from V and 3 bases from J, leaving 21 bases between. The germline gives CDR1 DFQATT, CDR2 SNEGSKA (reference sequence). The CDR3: CSASLPGAVLHNQPQHF. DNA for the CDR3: TGCAGTGCTAGTTTGCCAGGGGCGGTGTTACACAATCAGCCCCAGCATTTT.

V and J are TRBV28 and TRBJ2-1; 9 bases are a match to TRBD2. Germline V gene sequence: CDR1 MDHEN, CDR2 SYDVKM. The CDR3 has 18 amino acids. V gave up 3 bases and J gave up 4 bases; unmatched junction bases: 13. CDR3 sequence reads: CASSFGLASGILYNEQFF. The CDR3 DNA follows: TGTGCCAGCAGTTTTGGTTTGGCTAGCGGGATTTTATACAATGAGCAGTTCTTC.

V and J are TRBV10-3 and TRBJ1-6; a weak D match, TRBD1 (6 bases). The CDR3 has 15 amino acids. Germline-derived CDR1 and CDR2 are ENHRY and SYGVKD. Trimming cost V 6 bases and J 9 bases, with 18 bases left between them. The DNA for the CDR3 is TGTGCCATCAGACCCCGAAAGGGGGAAAGTTCACCCCTCCACTTT. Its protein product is CAIRPRKGESSPLHF.

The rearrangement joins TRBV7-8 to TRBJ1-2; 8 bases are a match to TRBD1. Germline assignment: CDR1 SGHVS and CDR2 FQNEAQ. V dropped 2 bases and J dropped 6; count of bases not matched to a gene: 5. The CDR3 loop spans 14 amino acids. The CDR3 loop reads CASSLIAGGDGYTF. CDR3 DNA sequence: TGTGCCAGCAGCTTAATTGCAGGGGGCGATGGCTACACCTTC.

The CDR3, as DNA: TGTGCTAGTGAAGTAGGGACTAGGGGTTCAGAGACCCAGTACTTC. Translated, it gives CASEVGTRGSETQYF. V and J are TRBV12-5 and TRBJ2-5, with 8 nucleotides matching TRBD2. The CDR3 extends over 15 amino acids. Looked up from germline, CDR1 is LGHNT and CDR2 is FRNRAP. V lost 7 bases, J lost 4 bases, and 11 bases stayed unmatched.

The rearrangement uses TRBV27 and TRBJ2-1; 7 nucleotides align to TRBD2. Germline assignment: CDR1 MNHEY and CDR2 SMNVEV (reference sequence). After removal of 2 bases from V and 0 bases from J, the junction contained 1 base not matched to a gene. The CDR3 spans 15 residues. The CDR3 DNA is TGTGCCAGCAGTTTACGGGGGGTCTCCTACAATGAGCAGTTCTTC. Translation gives CASSLRGVSYNEQFF.

In DNA form, the CDR3 reads TGTGCCAGCAGCGAGAGAGACAGGTTGAACTCACCCCTCCACTTT. Translation gives CASSERDRLNSPLHF. The gene calls are TRBV7-8 and TRBJ1-6; tentatively, D is TRBD1 (6 bases). The CDR3 extends over 15 amino acids. Germline CDR1 is SGHVS and CDR2 is FQNEAQ. V was trimmed by 5 bases and J by 10 bases, leaving 18 bases between them.

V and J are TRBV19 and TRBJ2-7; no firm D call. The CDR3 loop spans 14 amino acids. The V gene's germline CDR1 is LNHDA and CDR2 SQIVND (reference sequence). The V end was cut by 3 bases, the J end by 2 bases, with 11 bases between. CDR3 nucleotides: TGTGCCAGTAGTATCAACTCGCACCCCTACGAGCAGTACTTC. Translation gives CASSINSHPYEQYF. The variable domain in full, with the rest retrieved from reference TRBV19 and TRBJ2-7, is DGGITQSPKYLFRKEGQNVTLSCEQNLNHDAMYWYRQDPGQGLRLIYYSQIVNDFQKGDIAEGYSVSREKKESFPLTVTSAQKNPTAFYLCASSINSHPYEQYFGPGTRLTVT.